Following are 19 T cell receptor beta chains from one sample sequenced in a study of CD8+ T cells in alopecia areata. Treatment: oral pan-JAK inhibitor, 5-10 mg twice daily. Following extraction, RNA underwent reverse transcription to cDNA, which served as the sequencing template. The assay was immunoSEQ multiplex PCR, and TCRdb's table has in-frame clones only and misses some. The repertoire holds 95,000 to 110,000 clones, around 84% seen once, with around a quarter in the top ten. The specimen comprised CD8+ T cells sorted from blood, sampled at week 24, from a patient treated with tofacitinib. All receptors derive from a human donor with alopecia areata.

V gene TRBV6-6 combines with J gene TRBJ2-5; 8 bases are shared with TRBD2. After removal of 7 bases from V and 1 base from J, the junction contained 8 bases not matched to a gene. Germline CDR1 and CDR2: MNHNY and SVGAGI (reference sequence). The CDR3 extends over 15 amino acids. As DNA, the CDR3 is TGTGCCAGCAAATTCAGCGGGGGTAGCCAAGAGACCCAGTACTTC. Amino acids: CASKFSGGSQETQYF.

This clone came up once. The rearrangement uses TRBV9 and TRBJ2-7; TRBD1 might be the D (6 bases). CDR1 SGDLS and CDR2 YYNGEE come from the germline V gene. V was shortened by 0 bases and J by 2 bases, with 9 bases between the two germline ends. The CDR3 totals 14 residues. CDR3 loop: CASSVVDRPYEQYF. For the CDR3, the DNA is TGTGCCAGCAGCGTAGTGGACAGACCCTACGAGCAGTACTTC.

The CDR3 nucleotides read TGCGCCAGCAGCCAAGAAGGAAAGACCACAGATACGCAGTATTTT. This sequence encodes CASSQEGKTTDTQYF. The chain has TRBV4-3 and TRBJ2-3, with D uncertain. CDR3 length equals 15 residues. V lost 0 bases to trimming and J lost 2 bases, with 9 bases between them. From germline, CDR1 is LGHNA and CDR2 YSLEER.

The V call is TRBV7-9, the J call TRBJ2-3; 8 bases align to TRBD2. V lost 3 bases to trimming and J lost 2 bases; unmatched junction nucleotides: 7. The CDR3 totals 16 residues. Germline V CDR1 and CDR2: SEHNR, FQNEAQ (reference sequence). Here the CDR3 reads CASSLVAGGTTDTQYF. For the CDR3, the DNA is TGTGCCAGCAGCTTGGTGGCGGGGGGAACCACAGATACGCAGTATTTT.

Comments on this clone: A read error may produce the germline difference seen at one junction end. The chain is built from TRBV4-1 and TRBJ1-1, with D perhaps TRBD1 (6 bases). This CDR3 is 13 amino acids long. Germline lookup yields CDR1 MGHRA and CDR2 YSYEKL. The CDR3 coding sequence is TGCGCCAGCAGCCAACGGACAGCTGATAACCCACTCTTT. This gives the protein CASSQRTADNPLF.

This clone was seen a few times. This sequence joins TRBV5-1 and TRBJ2-1, with 7 bases aligning to TRBD1. Germline CDR1 is SGHRS and CDR2 is YFSETQ. Trimming took 2 bases from V and 2 from J; bases not matched to a gene: 7. The CDR3 extends over 16 amino acids. This CDR3 reads CASSFIGQAPYNEQFF. The CDR3 DNA reads TGCGCCAGCAGCTTTATTGGACAGGCCCCCTACAATGAGCAGTTCTTC. Supplemented by reference TRBV5-1 and TRBJ2-1, the full variable domain reads KAGVTQTPRYLIKTRGQQVTLSCSPISGHRSVSWYQQTPGQGLQFLFEYFSETQRNKGNFPGRFSGRQFSNSRSEMNVSTLELGDSALYLCASSFIGQAPYNEQFFGPGTRLTVL.

This chain joins TRBV7-3 and TRBJ2-3, with D maybe TRBD2 (7 bases). Germline loops: CDR1 SGHTA, CDR2 FQGTGA. The CDR3 is made up of 15 amino acids. With 1 base removed from V and 5 bases from J, the gap between germline ends came to 13 bases. CDR3 DNA: TGTGCCAGCAGCTTAAGTGGGGGGGCCGTAGATACGCAGTATTTT. Amino acid sequence: CASSLSGGAVDTQYF.

The rearrangement joins TRBV6-5 to TRBJ2-7; TRBD1 matches at 8 bases. Germline V gives CDR1 MNHEY, CDR2 SVGAGI. With 2 bases clipped from V and 1 base from J, the junction kept 4 bases outside the gene matches. This CDR3 comprises 15 residues. The CDR3 sequence is CASSYGTGGSYEQYF. In DNA form, the CDR3 reads TGTGCCAGCAGTTACGGGACAGGAGGTTCCTACGAGCAGTACTTC.

The chain combines TRBV7-8 with TRBJ1-3; D ambiguous. This CDR3 has 14 residues. Per the germline V gene, CDR1 is SGHVS and CDR2 is FQNEAQ. V lost 1 base and J lost 1, with 5 bases in between. This chain's CDR3 is CASSLGQSGNTIYF. CDR3 in DNA: TGTGCCAGCAGCTTAGGGCAATCTGGAAACACCATATATTTT.

This clone has only one observation. The chain is built from TRBV27 and TRBJ2-1; 7 positions agree with TRBD1. Germline loops: CDR1 MNHEY, CDR2 SMNVEV (reference sequence). This CDR3 region has 14 residues. Germline trimming cut 4 bases from V and 4 bases from J; bases unmatched to any gene: 4. This chain's CDR3 is CASSYRGNYNEQFF. Here the CDR3 DNA reads TGTGCCAGCAGTTACAGGGGAAATTACAATGAGCAGTTCTTC.

This clone showed up just once. The V gene is TRBV5-6, the J gene TRBJ2-4; D is perhaps TRBD1 (6 bases). Trimming took off 3 bases at V and 1 base at J, with 11 bases between the two ends. The CDR3 spans 15 residues. Germline V gene data show CDR1 as SGHDT and CDR2 as YYEEEE. Here the CDR3 reads CASSYPQGAKNIQYF. In DNA form, the CDR3 reads TGTGCCAGCAGCTATCCCCAGGGGGCCAAAAACATTCAGTACTTC.

The rearrangement joins TRBV4-1 to TRBJ2-5, with 10 bases matching TRBD2. The V gene's germline CDR1 is MGHRA and CDR2 YSYEKL. This CDR3 comprises 16 residues. Trimming removed 1 base from V and 0 bases from J; junction bases left unmatched: 2. The CDR3 DNA sequence: TGCGCCAGCAGCCAAGCAGCGGGGGGGTACCAAGAGACCCAGTACTTC. Amino acid sequence: CASSQAAGGYQETQYF.

V gene TRBV7-9 combines with J gene TRBJ2-7; possibly TRBD1 for D (6 bases). The germline V gene has CDR1 SEHNR and CDR2 FQNEAQ (reference sequence). The V and J ends lost 5 bases and 3 bases respectively, with 20 bases between them. The CDR3 runs 16 residues. The CDR3 coding sequence is TGTGCCAGCAGCCCTCGAGAGGGGGTGGGTTTCTACGAGCAGTACTTC. Translated, it gives CASSPREGVGFYEQYF.

This chain connects TRBV5-1 to TRBJ1-1, with 9 bases identical to TRBD1. The CDR3 length is 14 residues. V dropped 4 bases and J dropped 3; count of bases not matched to a gene: 4. Germline V gene data show CDR1 as SGHRS and CDR2 as YFSETQ. CDR3 region: CASSTGQGYTEAFF. The CDR3 coding sequence is TGCGCCAGCAGCACAGGACAGGGGTACACTGAAGCTTTCTTT.

This chain links TRBV11-1 with TRBJ2-2; D possibly corresponds to TRBD2 (5 bases). Trimming removed 3 bases at V and 3 bases at J, with 17 bases between. Per the germline V gene, CDR1 is SGHAT and CDR2 is FQDESV (reference sequence). There are 17 residues in the CDR3. The CDR3 sequence: CASSLPEPPSHTGELFF. CDR3 nucleotides: TGTGCCAGCAGCTTGCCTGAGCCCCCTAGCCACACCGGGGAGCTGTTTTTT.

CDR3 nucleotides: TGCGCCAGCAGCCTCGTCAGCGGGGGCCTCCCCGGGGAGCAGTTCTTC. This encodes CASSLVSGGLPGEQFF. V gene TRBV4-1 combines with J gene TRBJ2-1; 8 bases are a match to TRBD2. With 4 bases clipped from V and 10 bases from J, the junction kept 15 bases outside the gene matches. Germline assignment: CDR1 MGHRA and CDR2 YSYEKL. CDR3 length: 16 residues.

V is TRBV29-1 and J is TRBJ1-1, with D tentatively TRBD1 (6 bases). Per the germline V gene, CDR1 is SQVTM and CDR2 is ANQGSEA. Trimming pared 6 bases from V and 11 bases from J, leaving 16 bases between. CDR3 size: 11 residues. CDR3 DNA: TGCAGCGTCCCGGGAGGGGGGAAGGCTTTCTTT. Amino acids: CSVPGGGKAFF. The full variable domain, with the rest looked up from reference TRBV29-1 and TRBJ1-1, is SAVISQKPSRDICQRGTSLTIQCQVDSQVTMMFWYRQQPGQSLTLIATANQGSEATYESGFVIDKFPISRPNLTFSTLTVSNMSPEDSSIYLCSVPGGGKAFFGQGTRLTVV.

Notes on this clone: One end of the junction is discordant with germline, which a read error may explain. The chain employs TRBV7-9 and TRBJ2-7; D is tentatively TRBD1 or TRBD2 (5 bases each). CDR1 SEHNR and CDR2 FQNEAQ come from the germline V gene (reference sequence). CDR3 length: 13 amino acids. CDR3 residues: CASLGAFSYELYF. The CDR3 DNA reads as TGTGCCAGCCTCGGGGCGTTTTCCTACGAGCTGTACTTC. Full variable domain (missing parts from reference TRBV7-9 and TRBJ2-7): DTGVSQNPRHKITKRGQNVTFRCDPISEHNRLYWYRQTLGQGPEFLTYFQNEAQLEKSRLLSDRFSAERPKGSFSTLEIQRTEQGDSAMYLCASLGAFSYELYFGPGTRLTVT.

The chain employs TRBV7-9 and TRBJ2-2, with 11 bases matching TRBD2. This CDR3 spans 18 amino acids. Germline V lookup: CDR1 SEHNR, CDR2 FQNEAQ (reference sequence). Germline trimming cut 4 bases from V and 4 bases from J; bases unmatched to any gene: 11. The CDR3 DNA is TGTGCCAGCAGCTCCAGTGGTAGCGGGGGGGCCCTCACCGGGGAGCTGTTTTTT. It translates to CASSSSGSGGALTGELFF.